Presented here are 21 T cell receptor beta chains from one specimen sequenced in a study of CD8+ T cells in alopecia areata. RNA extraction was followed by reverse transcription into cDNA, which acted as the sequencing template. Using immunoSEQ multiplex PCR, the repertoire was profiled, and TCRdb retains in-frame clones only, with some absent. The sample has fewer than 200,000 clones, approximately 59% seen once. The source was CD4+ T cells sorted from blood, collected at week 0. These receptor sequences come from a human donor with alopecia areata.

On this clone: This sample includes further DNA sequences coding for the same CDR3. This rearrangement joins TRBV5-1 to TRBJ1-1, with D hard to call. The CDR3 covers 14 residues. V was cut by 3 bases and J by 1 base, with 10 bases left in between. Germline CDR1 and CDR2: SGHRS and YFSETQ. CDR3: CASSSSGGNTEAFF. CDR3 DNA sequence: TGCGCCAGCAGCTCCTCCGGAGGGAACACTGAAGCTTTCTTT.

The CDR3 DNA reads TGTGCCAGCAGGGCGCTCGGGGGCAAGTCCTACAATGAGCAGTTCTTC. This translates into CASRALGGKSYNEQFF. The rearrangement joins TRBV11-2 to TRBJ2-1, with D perhaps TRBD1 or TRBD2 (6 bases each). This CDR3 is 16 amino acids long. The germline CDR1 and CDR2 sequences are SGHAT and FQNNGV. V was clipped by 6 bases and J by 1 base, with 16 bases between them.

This clone was observed a few times. This chain joins TRBV7-9 and TRBJ2-2, with TRBD2 identical over 9 bases. V was pared by 5 bases and J by 4 bases, with 14 bases of the junction left unmatched. CDR1 and CDR2 (germline): SEHNR, FQNEAQ (reference sequence). This CDR3 is 18 amino acids long. The DNA of the CDR3 is TGTGCCAGCAGCCCTCCAGGCGGGGGGGCTTTTGGCACCGGGGAGCTGTTTTTT. Translation gives CASSPPGGGAFGTGELFF. Using reference TRBV7-9 and TRBJ2-2 for the parts outside the CDR3, the full variable domain is DTGVSQNPRHKITKRGQNVTFRCDPISEHNRLYWYRQTLGQGPEFLTYFQNEAQLEKSRLLSDRFSAERPKGSFSTLEIQRTEQGDSAMYLCASSPPGGGAFGTGELFFGEGSRLTVL.

V is TRBV29-1 and J is TRBJ1-1; no clear D gene. The CDR3 loop spans 13 amino acids. Per germline, CDR1 SQVTM and CDR2 ANQGSEA. V gave up 4 bases and J gave up 3 bases, with 12 bases separating them. The CDR3 loop is CSVAGRSDTEAFF. The DNA for the CDR3 is TGCAGCGTTGCGGGCAGAAGTGACACTGAAGCTTTCTTT.

CDR3 amino acids: CASSSTGTLHRADTQYF. The CDR3 DNA reads TGTGCCAGCAGCTCAACCGGGACCCTCCATCGTGCAGATACGCAGTATTTT. V is TRBV7-2 and J is TRBJ2-3; D possibly matches TRBD1 or TRBD2 (5 bases each). CDR1 is SGHTA and CDR2 is FQGNSA in the germline V gene. The V gene lost 4 bases and the J gene lost 4 bases, with 21 bases spanning the gap. The CDR3 covers 17 residues.

Note on this clone: The sample holds other DNA sequences that translate to the same CDR3. The V call is TRBV5-1, the J call TRBJ1-1; D is unclear. This CDR3 contains 13 residues. Per germline, CDR1 SGHRS and CDR2 YFSETQ. V was pared by 0 bases and J by 1 base, with 4 bases between. The chain's CDR3 is CASSLGGNTEAFF. DNA of the CDR3: TGCGCCAGCAGCTTGGGAGGGAACACTGAAGCTTTCTTT.

The rearrangement joins TRBV19 to TRBJ2-1; D uncertain. V was shortened by 6 bases and J by 0 bases, with 12 bases between the two germline ends. The CDR3 has 15 residues. Germline CDR1 LNHDA, CDR2 SQIVND (reference sequence). CDR3: CASRKDRSSYNEQFF. The CDR3 coding sequence is TGTGCCAGTAGGAAGGACCGTAGCTCCTACAATGAGCAGTTCTTC.

This clone was observed a handful of times. The chain employs TRBV5-1 and TRBJ2-3, with unresolved D. Germline V lookup: CDR1 SGHRS, CDR2 YFSETQ. V lost 3 bases and J lost 0, with 14 bases in between. This CDR3 spans 16 amino acids. CDR3 residues: CASSSQVSPSTDTQYF. The DNA of the CDR3 is TGCGCCAGCAGCTCCCAGGTATCACCTAGCACAGATACGCAGTATTTT. Using reference TRBV5-1 and TRBJ2-3 for the parts outside the CDR3, the full variable domain is KAGVTQTPRYLIKTRGQQVTLSCSPISGHRSVSWYQQTPGQGLQFLFEYFSETQRNKGNFPGRFSGRQFSNSRSEMNVSTLELGDSALYLCASSSQVSPSTDTQYFGPGTRLTVL.

This chain connects TRBV19 to TRBJ2-3; no firm D call. Trimming pared 6 bases from V and 0 bases from J, leaving 7 bases between. Germline V gene sequence: CDR1 LNHDA, CDR2 SQIVND (reference sequence). CDR3 length equals 13 residues. The CDR3 protein is CASSPSSTDTQYF. The CDR3 DNA follows: TGTGCCAGTAGCCCCTCTAGCACAGATACGCAGTATTTT.

This clone was counted a single time. The CDR3 sequence is CASSVGPGANVLTF. The CDR3 DNA reads as TGTGCCAGCAGTGTGGGTCCTGGGGCCAACGTCCTGACTTTC. This chain joins TRBV2 and TRBJ2-6; D is ambiguous. V was cut by 4 bases and J by 2 bases, with 6 bases left in between. The CDR3 runs 14 residues. The germline gives CDR1 SNHLY, CDR2 FYNNEI.

The genes are TRBV30 and TRBJ2-3; 11 nucleotides match TRBD2. V lost 2 bases to trimming and J lost 6 bases; unmatched junction nucleotides: 7. Germline V CDR1 and CDR2: GTSNPN, SVGIG (reference sequence). The CDR3 loop spans 15 amino acids. As DNA, the CDR3 is TGTGCCTGGAGTCGGCTAGCGGGGGGTCGGGATACGCAGTATTTT. It translates to CAWSRLAGGRDTQYF.

Only a few counts were recorded for this clone. This chain joins TRBV25-1 and TRBJ1-2; 7 bases align to TRBD1. With V trimmed by 6 bases and J by 7 bases, 11 bases remained unmatched. The CDR3 is 14 amino acids. CDR1 and CDR2 (germline): MGHDK, SYGVNS. The CDR3 DNA sequence: TGTGCCAGCAGGCCCGGGACAGTCGAGGGTGGCTACACCTTC. Protein: CASRPGTVEGGYTF.

The chain carries TRBV30 and TRBJ1-1, with a possible D match to TRBD1 (6 bases). Germline CDR1 reads GTSNPN; CDR2 reads SVGIG (reference sequence). Trimming left V 0 bases short and J 5 bases short, with 10 bases between. CDR3 length: 13 residues. The CDR3 spells CAWSVKGGTEAFF. The CDR3 DNA is TGTGCCTGGAGTGTAAAAGGGGGAACTGAAGCTTTCTTT.

CDR3 DNA sequence: TGTGCCAGCAGCTTACGGTCCGACAGGGAGTACATTCAGTACTTC. This gives the protein CASSLRSDREYIQYF. The chain uses TRBV7-2 and TRBJ2-4; the match to TRBD1 covers 7 bases. The CDR3 has 15 amino acids. In germline, CDR1 is SGHTA, CDR2 FQGNSA. V trimming: 2 bases; J trimming: 8 bases; junction bases outside the gene matches: 9.

The CDR3 coding sequence is TGTGCCAGCAAAGAGCTATCCGGGACCCAGTACTTC. Its protein is CASKELSGTQYF. The J gene is TRBJ2-5, the V gene TRBV6-1; D remains unclear. The CDR3 runs 12 residues. V lost 7 bases, J lost 7 bases, and 13 bases lay in between. CDR1 and CDR2 from the germline V gene are MNHNS and SASEGT.

This clone was found a few times. This chain links TRBV5-1 with TRBJ2-1, with D unresolved. This CDR3 is built from 13 residues. The germline gives CDR1 SGHRS, CDR2 YFSETQ. Between the trimmed V and J ends, which lost 2 bases and 2 bases, there was a span of 5 bases. The chain's CDR3 is CASSLVTYNEQFF. The CDR3 DNA is TGCGCCAGCAGCTTAGTGACCTACAATGAGCAGTTCTTC.

The V call is TRBV30, the J call TRBJ2-5, with D possibly matching TRBD1 (5 bases). Germline assignment: CDR1 GTSNPN and CDR2 SVGIG (reference sequence). The CDR3 spans 14 residues. The germline V and J ends were trimmed by 2 bases and 2 bases, with 12 bases remaining between them. The CDR3 DNA follows: TGTGCCTGGAGTCGACGACAGATACAAGAGACCCAGTACTTC. It specifies CAWSRRQIQETQYF. The variable domain in full, completed from reference TRBV30 and TRBJ2-5, reads SQTIHQWPATLVQPVGSPLSLECTVEGTSNPNLYWYRQAAGRGLQLLFYSVGIGQISSEVPQNLSASRPQDRQFILSSKKLLLSDSGFYLCAWSRRQIQETQYFGPGTRLLVL.

The J gene is TRBJ1-2, the V gene TRBV7-2; 7 bases match TRBD1. The CDR3 covers 15 residues. Germline V CDR1 and CDR2: SGHTA, FQGNSA. V trimming: 5 bases; J trimming: 4 bases; junction bases outside the gene matches: 10. This chain's CDR3 is CASSPGGGGTYGYTF. CDR3 sequence (DNA): TGTGCCAGCAGCCCCGGTGGAGGGGGCACCTATGGCTACACCTTC.

This clone was observed a few times. This chain uses TRBV5-1 with TRBJ1-1, with D maybe TRBD1 (5 bases). V lost 6 bases, J lost 0 bases, and 9 bases lay in between. The CDR3 is 13 amino acids. Germline assignment: CDR1 SGHRS and CDR2 YFSETQ. As DNA, the CDR3 is TGCGCCAGCACCGAAGGGGTGAACACTGAAGCTTTCTTT. This codes for CASTEGVNTEAFF.

The sample holds a few counts of this clone. The V and J genes are TRBV4-1 and TRBJ1-2; TRBD1 is a possible D gene (5 bases). V gave up 3 bases and J gave up 5 bases, with 13 bases separating them. Germline lookup yields CDR1 MGHRA and CDR2 YSYEKL. CDR3 size: 14 residues. The DNA of the CDR3 is TGCGCCAGCAGCCAGACCATAGGGACTTATGGCTACACCTTC. Protein: CASSQTIGTYGYTF.

The chain recombines TRBV2 with TRBJ1-2; no clear D gene. This CDR3 contains 13 residues. V lost 3 bases to trimming and J lost 2 bases, with 7 bases between them. Germline CDR1 reads SNHLY; CDR2 reads FYNNEI. CDR3 region: CASSDLSNYGYTF. CDR3 nucleotide sequence: TGTGCCAGCAGTGACCTGTCGAACTATGGCTACACCTTC.